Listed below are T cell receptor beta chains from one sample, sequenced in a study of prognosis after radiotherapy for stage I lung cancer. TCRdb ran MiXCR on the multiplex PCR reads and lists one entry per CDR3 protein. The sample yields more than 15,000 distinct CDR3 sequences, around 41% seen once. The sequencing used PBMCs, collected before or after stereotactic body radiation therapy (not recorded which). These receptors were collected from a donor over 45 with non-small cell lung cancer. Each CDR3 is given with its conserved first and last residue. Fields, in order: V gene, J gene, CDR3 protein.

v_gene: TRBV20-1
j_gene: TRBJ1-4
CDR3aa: CSARTGTNEKLFF

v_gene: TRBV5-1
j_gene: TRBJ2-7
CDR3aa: CASSLGQMNEQYF

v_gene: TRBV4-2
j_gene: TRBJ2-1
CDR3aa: CASSRGDREGNEQFF

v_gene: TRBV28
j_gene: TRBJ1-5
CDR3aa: CASSPRIGDTYHPQHF

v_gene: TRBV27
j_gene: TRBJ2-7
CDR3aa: CASSLGPGRVHEQYF

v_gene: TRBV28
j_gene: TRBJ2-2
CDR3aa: CASSTGYRDTNIVELFF

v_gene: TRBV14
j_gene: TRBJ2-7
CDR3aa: CASSQAYEQYF

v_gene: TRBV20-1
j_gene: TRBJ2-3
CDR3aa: CSASQGGGSTDTQYF

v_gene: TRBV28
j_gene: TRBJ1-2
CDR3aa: CASSFGGRGGYTF

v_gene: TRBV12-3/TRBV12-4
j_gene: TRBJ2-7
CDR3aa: CASSFPGSYEQYF

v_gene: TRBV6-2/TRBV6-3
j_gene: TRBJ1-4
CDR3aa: CASSYSSTTTNEKLFF

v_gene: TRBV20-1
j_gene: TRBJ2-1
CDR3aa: CSAPRGASGTYNEQFF

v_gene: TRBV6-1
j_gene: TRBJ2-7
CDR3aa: CASSPFGTTYEQYF

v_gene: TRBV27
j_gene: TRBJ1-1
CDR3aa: CASSYLTGLSFF

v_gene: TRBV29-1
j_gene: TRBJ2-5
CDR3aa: CSVRVRQETQYF

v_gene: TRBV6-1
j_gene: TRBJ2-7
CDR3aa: CASSVEGLSVRYEQYF

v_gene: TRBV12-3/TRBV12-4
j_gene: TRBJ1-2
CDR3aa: CASSYGGGNYGYTF

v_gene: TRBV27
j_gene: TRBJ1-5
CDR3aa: CASSSHSMVLPSNQPQHF

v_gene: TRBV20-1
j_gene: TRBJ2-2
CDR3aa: CSALRLAGTTGELFF

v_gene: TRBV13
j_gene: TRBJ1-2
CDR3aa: CASSLGSGTNYGYTF

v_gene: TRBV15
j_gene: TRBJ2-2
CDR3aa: CATSRATGELFF

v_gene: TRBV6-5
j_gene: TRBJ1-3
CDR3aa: CASSCSRDPGNTIYF

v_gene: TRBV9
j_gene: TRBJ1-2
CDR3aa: CASSVDGQYSNYGYTF

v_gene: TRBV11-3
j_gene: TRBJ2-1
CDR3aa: CASSGDLAYNEQFF

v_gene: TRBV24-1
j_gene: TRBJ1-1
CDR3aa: CATSDPDRNTEAFF

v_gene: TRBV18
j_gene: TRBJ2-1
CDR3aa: CASSPTTYNEQFF

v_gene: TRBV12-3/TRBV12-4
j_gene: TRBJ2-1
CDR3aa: CASTGSRLANEQFF

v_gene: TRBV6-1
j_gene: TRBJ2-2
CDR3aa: CASKGDVEELFF

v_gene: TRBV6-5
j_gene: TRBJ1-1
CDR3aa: CASSYSRGTGHSEAFF

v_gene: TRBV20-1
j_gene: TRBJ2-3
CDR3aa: CSARDQLAGWIDTQYF

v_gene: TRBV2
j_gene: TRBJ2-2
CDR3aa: CAGGGTYTVELFF

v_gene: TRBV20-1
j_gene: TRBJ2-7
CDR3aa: CSAGDTSGGGYEQYF

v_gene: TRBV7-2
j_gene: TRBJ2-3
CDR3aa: CASSLGRSTDTQYF

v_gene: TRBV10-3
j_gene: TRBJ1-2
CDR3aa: CAISDTGTSAGYTF

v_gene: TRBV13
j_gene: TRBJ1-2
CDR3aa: CASSFGQARGYTF

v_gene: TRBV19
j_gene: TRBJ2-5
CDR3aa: CASSGSGTSVAETQYF

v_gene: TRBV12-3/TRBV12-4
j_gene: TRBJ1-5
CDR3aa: CASSFGDTYVQPQHF

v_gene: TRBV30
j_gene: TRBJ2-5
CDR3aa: CAWPPGSGLAPGETQYF

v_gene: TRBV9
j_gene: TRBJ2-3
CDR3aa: CAISLGAGTDTQYF

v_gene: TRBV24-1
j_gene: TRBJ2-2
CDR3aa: CATSATSRTGELFF

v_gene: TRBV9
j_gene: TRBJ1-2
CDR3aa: CASSFGMGGFTF

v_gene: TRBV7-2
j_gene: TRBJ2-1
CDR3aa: CASRWGPNEQFF

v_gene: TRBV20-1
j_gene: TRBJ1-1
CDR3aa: CSARELRGWTGGSEAFF

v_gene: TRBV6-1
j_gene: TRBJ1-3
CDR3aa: CASSEGGSGNTIYF

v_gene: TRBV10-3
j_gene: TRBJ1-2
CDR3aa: CAISGDPNYGYTF

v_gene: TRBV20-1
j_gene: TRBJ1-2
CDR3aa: CSARQGGKASGYTF

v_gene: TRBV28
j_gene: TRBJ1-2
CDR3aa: CASSFTPWEFRDSYGYTF

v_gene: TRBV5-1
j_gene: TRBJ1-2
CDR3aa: CASSLGARVDGYTF

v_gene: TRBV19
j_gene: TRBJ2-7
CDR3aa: CASRDKRYF

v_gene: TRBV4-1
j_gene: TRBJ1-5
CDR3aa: CVSSLGQADNQPQHF

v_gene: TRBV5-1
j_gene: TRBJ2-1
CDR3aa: CASSFQGRENEQFF

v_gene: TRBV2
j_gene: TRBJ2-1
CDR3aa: CASSRLAGAYTNEQFF

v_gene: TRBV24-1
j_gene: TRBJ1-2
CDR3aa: CATSQEGISYTF

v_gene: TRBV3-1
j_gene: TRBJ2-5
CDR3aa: CASSLNQETQYF

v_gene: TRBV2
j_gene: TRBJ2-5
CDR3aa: CASSEQEETQYF

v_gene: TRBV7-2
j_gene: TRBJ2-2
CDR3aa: CASSLRDRGSTGELFF

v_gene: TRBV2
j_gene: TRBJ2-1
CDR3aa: CASRAYNEQFF

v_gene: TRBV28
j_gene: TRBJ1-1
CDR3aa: CASSPLRGLLNTEAFF

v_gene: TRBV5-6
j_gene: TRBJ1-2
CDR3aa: CASRSGQGYHYGYTF

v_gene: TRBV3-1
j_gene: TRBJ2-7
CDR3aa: CASSPFRGTSSYEQYF